This is a list of T cell receptor beta chains from one sample in a study of healthy donors' naive CD4 and CD8 T cells. A single record per CDR3 protein comes from TCRdb applying MiXCR to the reads. This sample has approximately 180,000 distinct CDR3 sequences; nearly 75% occur once, and the top ten carry roughly 2.4%. Sequencing was done on a sample of naive CD4+ and CD8+ T cells sorted from blood, pooled from several donors. These receptors were taken from a pool of human donors in good health; the sample pools cells from several healthy donors. The CDR3 runs from the conserved cysteine through the conserved F or W. The D gene is left open where the match is weak.

j_call	d_call	v_call	cdr3_aa
TRBJ1-1	-	TRBV6-6	CASSYADTEAFF
TRBJ1-6	-	TRBV6-5	CASSLSHRNSPLHF
TRBJ2-5	-	TRBV30	CAWTKGIGETQYF
TRBJ2-2	-	TRBV12-5	CASGFHSGELFF
TRBJ1-5	-	TRBV24-1	CATSDQDSYSNQPQHF
TRBJ2-3	TRBD2	TRBV29-1	CSLRGTSGSGTDTQYF
TRBJ2-5	-	TRBV19	CASSDNQETQYF
TRBJ1-1	-	TRBV12-3/TRBV12-4	CASSLGDGNTEAFF
TRBJ1-1	-	TRBV7-8	CASSLLGTPGTEAFF
TRBJ2-3	-	TRBV20-1	CSATGVRSTDTQYF
TRBJ2-7	TRBD2	TRBV28	CASTSWEGDNEQYF
TRBJ2-5	TRBD2	TRBV27	CASSTSGGAIETQYF
TRBJ2-7	-	TRBV29-1	CSVEPSYEQYF
TRBJ2-5	-	TRBV6-5	CASSSPGREPGKTQYF
TRBJ1-2	TRBD1	TRBV29-1	CSVDVRGRNYGYTF
TRBJ1-5	-	TRBV10-3	CAISDLDWDQPQHF
TRBJ2-7	-	TRBV20-1	CSANRDLQARYEQYF
TRBJ2-1	-	TRBV4-3	CASSAVAQAYNEQFF
TRBJ2-3	-	TRBV6-2/TRBV6-3	CASSQPGSLDTQYF
TRBJ1-5	TRBD1	TRBV12-3/TRBV12-4	CASSTGDPNQPQHF
TRBJ2-1	TRBD2	TRBV29-1	CSVPLAGDYNEQFF
TRBJ2-2	-	TRBV6-5	CASSPSTGTGELFF
TRBJ1-1	-	TRBV29-1	CSVIGVNTEAFF
TRBJ1-1	-	TRBV6-1	CASSEMAALNTEAFF
TRBJ1-1	-	TRBV27	CASSAEAVSTEAFF
TRBJ1-5	-	TRBV7-2	CASSLAEVQPQHF
TRBJ1-1	TRBD1	TRBV6-5	CASSARDRVAEAFF
TRBJ2-3	TRBD1	TRBV24-1	CATSDWTGNTDTQYF
TRBJ2-7	-	TRBV29-1	CSVEVGTQLSYEQYF
TRBJ1-1	-	TRBV24-1	CATTQGSRTEAFF
TRBJ2-1	TRBD1	TRBV29-1	CSVEGAPGQYNEQFF
TRBJ2-5	-	TRBV5-1	CASVKYGVQETQYF
TRBJ1-5	-	TRBV19	CASSGRGNQPQHF
TRBJ2-1	-	TRBV10-3	CAISKMTASYNEQFF
TRBJ2-7	-	TRBV6-2/TRBV6-3	CASSYRSLGEQYF
TRBJ2-1	-	TRBV29-1	CSVHLVGNEQFF
TRBJ2-3	TRBD2	TRBV19	CASSIPGLAGTDTQYF
TRBJ2-5	TRBD2	TRBV12-3/TRBV12-4	CASSLAAGGRETQYF
TRBJ2-3	TRBD1	TRBV6-5	CASSYGTGMYTQYF
TRBJ2-6	TRBD1	TRBV28	CASSLGQGFSGANVLTF
TRBJ1-2	-	TRBV29-1	CSVSGSYGYTF
TRBJ2-5	-	TRBV27	CASSLSGIGKTQYF
TRBJ1-1	TRBD1	TRBV11-2	CASSLTGQGKGGEAFF
TRBJ2-6	-	TRBV6-5	CASRAGIGAISGANVLTF
TRBJ2-6	TRBD1	TRBV6-5	CASSHPGTGGSGANVLTF
TRBJ1-1	-	TRBV19	CASSIFGSYTEAFF
TRBJ2-2	-	TRBV27	CASRSYFQAGTGELFF
TRBJ2-7	TRBD1	TRBV6-5	CASSRGGTSYEQYF
TRBJ2-1	-	TRBV29-1	CSVDYRVANEQFF
TRBJ2-6	-	TRBV6-5	CASSYRGAGANVLTF
TRBJ2-1	-	TRBV29-1	CSVGPTIAEQFF
TRBJ2-3	-	TRBV11-2	CASSIVTATDTQYF
TRBJ2-7	TRBD2	TRBV29-1	CSVYSGPSSYEQYF
TRBJ2-1	-	TRBV29-1	CSVEQGVSFF
TRBJ2-7	-	TRBV29-1	CSVQGGTVGYGEQCF
TRBJ1-2	TRBD1	TRBV30	CAWSDGQGGVVNYGYTF
TRBJ1-1	-	TRBV6-5	CASSYSIAGADEAFF
TRBJ2-5	TRBD2	TRBV10-3	CAISEPEREGFETQYF
TRBJ1-2	-	TRBV6-5	CASSAGVADYGYTF